A single sample gave rise to the 24 T cell receptor beta chains below, sequenced in a study of Graves' ophthalmopathy and Graves' hyperthyroidism. RNA transcripts provided the template for amplifying TCR beta CDR3 regions. Scientists carried out first-round RT-PCR using HTBI primers and then a second-round multiplex PCR. TCRdb recomputed calls from the multiplex PCR reads with MiXCR, one row per CDR3 protein. The data contain around 340,000 distinct CDR3 sequences, about a sixth of them singletons. What was sequenced was peripheral blood. The receptors shown here come from an adult man with Graves' ophthalmopathy.

Many counts were recorded for this clonotype. V and J are TRBV7-9 and TRBJ1-1; D not certain. Trimming shortened V by 1 base and J by 4 bases, and 10 bases separated the two germline ends. CDR3 size: 14 residues. CDR1 and CDR2 from the germline V gene are SEHNR and FQNEAQ (reference sequence). The CDR3 sequence is CASSLVAGPTEAFF. In DNA form, the CDR3 reads TGTGCCAGCAGCTTAGTCGCAGGCCCCACTGAAGCTTTCTTT.

This clonotype was found a few times. V gene TRBV6-2 or TRBV6-3 combines with J gene TRBJ2-7; a weak D match, TRBD2 (6 bases). Trimming stripped 5 bases from V and 6 bases from J, with 14 bases between. Germline CDR1 is MNHEY and CDR2 is SVGEGT. This CDR3 comprises 13 residues. DNA for the CDR3: TGTGCCAGCAGTCCTCTAGGAGGGTTCGAGCAGTACTTC. Its protein product is CASSPLGGFEQYF.

The chain links TRBV11-2 to TRBJ2-5, with 14 bases lining up with TRBD2. The CDR3 loop spans 17 amino acids. With V trimmed by 5 bases and J by 4 bases, 9 bases remained unmatched. Germline CDR1 SGHAT, CDR2 FQNNGV. For the CDR3, the DNA is TGTGCCAGCAGCGGACCGACTAGCGGGGGGGCTGGAGAGACCCAGTACTTC. Translated, it gives CASSGPTSGGAGETQYF.

V usage is TRBV11-2 and J usage is TRBJ2-7; D is ambiguous. Trimming stripped 1 base from V and 4 bases from J, with 14 bases between. The CDR3 totals 15 residues. The germline V gene encodes CDR1 SGHAT and CDR2 FQNNGV. The CDR3 DNA is TGTGCCAGCAGCTTAGGTCAGGTAATTCGGTACGAGCAGTACTTC. It encodes CASSLGQVIRYEQYF.

This clonotype appeared many times. The rearrangement links TRBV11-1 to TRBJ2-2; D unresolved. The germline CDR1 and CDR2 sequences are SGHAT and FQDESV (reference sequence). The CDR3 has 16 amino acids. V gave up 5 bases and J gave up 4 bases, with 17 bases separating them. CDR3 residues: CASSTEPGLFTGELFF. The CDR3 DNA reads as TGTGCCAGCAGCACCGAACCCGGGTTATTCACCGGGGAGCTGTTTTTT.

This clonotype has a handful of counts. The rearrangement joins TRBV12-5 to TRBJ2-5, with unresolved D. CDR1 LGHNT and CDR2 FRNRAP come from the germline V gene. The CDR3 is 14 amino acids. Trimming stripped 5 bases from V and 2 bases from J, with 12 bases between. The CDR3 here is CASGHRVGQETQYF. CDR3 nucleotide sequence: TGTGCTAGTGGTCATCGGGTAGGACAAGAGACCCAGTACTTC.

This clonotype was picked up one time. J is TRBJ2-7 and V is TRBV6-1; 7 bases line up with TRBD2. The CDR3 has 15 amino acids. Germline V CDR1 and CDR2: MNHNS, SASEGT. V trimming: 2 bases; J trimming: 2 bases; junction bases outside the gene matches: 6. CDR3 sequence reads: CASSEIQRGAYEQYF. CDR3 DNA sequence: TGTGCCAGCAGTGAAATCCAGCGGGGCGCCTACGAGCAGTACTTC.

The sample holds many counts of this clonotype. V gene TRBV12-3 or TRBV12-4 combines with J gene TRBJ2-5, with TRBD2 matching over 7 bases. The J segment lost 2 bases and the V segment lost 1 base, leaving 4 bases of the junction unmatched. The CDR3 covers 15 residues. CDR3 sequence: CASSLVLAQQETQYF. The CDR3 bases are TGTGCCAGCAGTTTAGTACTAGCGCAACAAGAGACCCAGTACTTC.

There are many counts of this clonotype. This chain uses TRBV27 with TRBJ2-7; maybe TRBD1 (5 bases). Per germline, CDR1 MNHEY and CDR2 SMNVEV (reference sequence). This CDR3 has 14 residues. Trimming left V 0 bases short and J 3 bases short, with 9 bases between. For the CDR3, the DNA is TGTGCCAGCAGTTTATCCTCAGGGTACTACGAGCAGTACTTC. It codes for CASSLSSGYYEQYF.

At least ten counts were recorded for this clonotype. The rearrangement uses TRBV27 and TRBJ1-2; TRBD1 matches at 7 bases. Germline V lookup: CDR1 MNHEY, CDR2 SMNVEV (reference sequence). The CDR3 contains 15 residues. With 7 bases clipped from V and 7 bases from J, the junction kept 15 bases outside the gene matches. The CDR3 bases are TGTGCCAGCACTAACCTGAAGGGGGCGTCTGGTGGCTACACCTTC. It translates to CASTNLKGASGGYTF.

About this clonotype: The missing conserved phenylalanine or tryptophan at the end of this CDR3 makes a read error likely. Because the CDR3's place on the DNA is in doubt, the DNA is left out and the CDR3 is given as listed by TCRdb. The chain employs TRBV6-2 or TRBV6-3 and TRBJ2-7. CDR1 and CDR2 (germline): MNHEY, SVGEGT. Inclusive of both ends, the CDR3 amounts to 8 amino acids. The CDR3 spells CASSYSRT.

This chain joins TRBV5-4 and TRBJ2-7; D ambiguous. Germline values: CDR1 SGHNT, CDR2 YYREEE (reference sequence). V was shortened by 0 bases and J by 5 bases, with 18 bases between the two germline ends. The CDR3 is 16 amino acids. CDR3 region: CASSLGGLTLMDEQYF. The CDR3 bases are TGTGCCAGCAGCTTGGGAGGCCTCACCTTGATGGACGAGCAGTACTTC.

The table lists this clonotype with many counts. V is TRBV6-5 and J is TRBJ1-1; no definite D call. Trimming removed 2 bases from V and 3 bases from J, with 1 base in between. Germline V lookup: CDR1 MNHEY, CDR2 SVGAGI. The CDR3 totals 11 residues. The CDR3 region is CASSYDTEAFF. The CDR3 region has the DNA TGTGCCAGCAGTTACGACACTGAAGCTTTCTTT.

This clonotype was counted ten times or more. V is TRBV20-1 and J is TRBJ2-7; D tentatively fits TRBD1 or TRBD2 (5 bases each). The CDR3 is 15 amino acids. Trimming removed 4 bases at V and 2 bases at J, with 18 bases between. The V gene's germline CDR1 is DFQATT and CDR2 SNEGSKA (reference sequence). The CDR3 DNA follows: TGCAGTGCTATGAAAGAACCCGGGACCGCCTACGAGCAGTACTTC. Protein: CSAMKEPGTAYEQYF.

This clonotype occurred many times. The genes are TRBV6-6 and TRBJ1-2; D not certain. Germline values: CDR1 MNHNY, CDR2 SVGAGI (reference sequence). The CDR3 sequence is 15 residues long. Deletions cut 0 bases from V and 4 bases from J, with 12 bases between. CDR3 amino acids: CASSYSRETFYGYTF. The CDR3 DNA follows: TGTGCCAGCAGTTACTCAAGGGAGACGTTCTATGGCTACACCTTC.

In this sample, this clonotype turned up once. The chain combines TRBV19 with TRBJ1-1; 9 bases fit TRBD1. Germline V gene sequence: CDR1 LNHDA, CDR2 SQIVND (reference sequence). With 7 bases clipped from V and 3 bases from J, the junction kept 9 bases outside the gene matches. The length of the CDR3 is 15 residues. CDR3 loop: CASTPGQGYDTEAFF. The CDR3 DNA reads TGTGCCAGTACCCCGGGACAGGGCTATGACACTGAAGCTTTCTTT. Looking up the rest from reference TRBV19 and TRBJ1-1 gives the full variable domain: DGGITQSPKYLFRKEGQNVTLSCEQNLNHDAMYWYRQDPGQGLRLIYYSQIVNDFQKGDIAEGYSVSREKKESFPLTVTSAQKNPTAFYLCASTPGQGYDTEAFFGQGTRLTVV.

Ten or more counts support this clonotype. A read error may explain this, as a much larger clone is one base away. Likely a read error: the CDR3 ends without its conserved phenylalanine or tryptophan. The V and J genes are TRBV7-2 and TRBJ2-5; D remains ambiguous. The CDR3 spans 14 residues. Germline lookup yields CDR1 SGHTA and CDR2 FQGNSA. V was shortened by 0 bases and J by 4 bases, with 9 bases between the two germline ends. The CDR3 region is CASSLAGRPETQYS. CDR3 bases: TGTGCCAGCAGCTTAGCGGGCCGTCCAGAGACCCAGTACTCC.

This clonotype was observed at least ten times. This rearrangement joins TRBV5-1 to TRBJ1-1; D gene unclear. Deletions cut 7 bases from V and 4 bases from J, with 11 bases between. Germline V gene sequence: CDR1 SGHRS, CDR2 YFSETQ. This CDR3 has 12 amino acids. CDR3 sequence (DNA): TGCGCCAGCTCTTGGGGTGGCACTGAAGCTTTCTTT. Its protein is CASSWGGTEAFF. Looking up the rest from reference TRBV5-1 and TRBJ1-1 gives the full variable domain: KAGVTQTPRYLIKTRGQQVTLSCSPISGHRSVSWYQQTPGQGLQFLFEYFSETQRNKGNFPGRFSGRQFSNSRSEMNVSTLELGDSALYLCASSWGGTEAFFGQGTRLTVV.

This chain joins TRBV7-2 and TRBJ2-7; perhaps TRBD2 as D (6 bases). V lost 4 bases, J lost 4 bases, and 14 bases lay in between. Germline V gives CDR1 SGHTA, CDR2 FQGNSA. The CDR3 totals 14 residues. The DNA of the CDR3 is TGTGCCAGCAGCTCGCGCCTGAGCGGGTACGAGCAGTACTTC. Protein product: CASSSRLSGYEQYF.

This clonotype appeared many times. The rearrangement links TRBV24-1 to TRBJ2-7; maybe TRBD1 (6 bases). Trimming took 11 bases from V and 0 from J, leaving 19 bases between them. The germline CDR1 and CDR2 sequences are KGHDR and SFDVKD. This CDR3 comprises 15 residues. The CDR3 reads CAITDRPPGSYEQYF. In DNA, the CDR3 is TGTGCCATTACCGACAGGCCCCCGGGCTCCTACGAGCAGTACTTC.

This clonotype came up many times. This rearrangement joins TRBV11-2 to TRBJ2-7; 7 positions agree with TRBD2. The CDR3 loop spans 15 amino acids. CDR1 is SGHAT and CDR2 is FQNNGV in the germline V gene. With V trimmed by 3 bases and J by 4 bases, 9 bases remained unmatched. Here the CDR3 reads CASSFRGVGGYEQYF. The DNA for the CDR3 is TGTGCCAGCAGCTTTCGGGGGGTTGGCGGGTACGAGCAGTACTTC.

This clonotype occurred many times. The chain couples TRBV10-3 to TRBJ2-2; D remains unclear. V was pared by 6 bases and J by 0 bases, with 5 bases between. The CDR3 runs 13 residues. Germline V gene lookup returns CDR1 ENHRY and CDR2 SYGVKD. In DNA form, the CDR3 reads TGTGCCATCAGATACGCGAACACCGGGGAGCTGTTTTTT. It translates to CAIRYANTGELFF.

This clonotype showed up many times. The rearrangement joins TRBV7-9 to TRBJ1-2, with D tentatively TRBD1 (6 bases). Deletions cut 9 bases from V and 4 bases from J, with 15 bases between. The germline V gene encodes CDR1 SEHNR and CDR2 FQNEAQ (reference sequence). The CDR3 has 13 amino acids. The CDR3 here is CASVGGRGYGYTF. The DNA of the CDR3 is TGTGCCAGTGTTGGGGGGCGCGGCTATGGCTACACCTTC. Full variable domain (outside the CDR3, taken from reference TRBV7-9 and TRBJ1-2): DTGVSQNPRHKITKRGQNVTFRCDPISEHNRLYWYRQTLGQGPEFLTYFQNEAQLEKSRLLSDRFSAERPKGSFSTLEIQRTEQGDSAMYLCASVGGRGYGYTFGSGTRLTVV.

This clonotype was detected many times. This chain connects TRBV7-3 to TRBJ2-2, with a weak D call TRBD2 (7 bases). The germline V and J ends were trimmed by 2 bases and 3 bases, with 19 bases remaining between them. CDR1 is SGHTA, CDR2 FQGTGA, per germline. The CDR3 is 18 amino acids. In DNA, the CDR3 is TGTGCCAGCAGCTTATTTGTGGGGGGGGCAATGGACACCGGGGAGCTGTTTTTT. It codes for CASSLFVGGAMDTGELFF.